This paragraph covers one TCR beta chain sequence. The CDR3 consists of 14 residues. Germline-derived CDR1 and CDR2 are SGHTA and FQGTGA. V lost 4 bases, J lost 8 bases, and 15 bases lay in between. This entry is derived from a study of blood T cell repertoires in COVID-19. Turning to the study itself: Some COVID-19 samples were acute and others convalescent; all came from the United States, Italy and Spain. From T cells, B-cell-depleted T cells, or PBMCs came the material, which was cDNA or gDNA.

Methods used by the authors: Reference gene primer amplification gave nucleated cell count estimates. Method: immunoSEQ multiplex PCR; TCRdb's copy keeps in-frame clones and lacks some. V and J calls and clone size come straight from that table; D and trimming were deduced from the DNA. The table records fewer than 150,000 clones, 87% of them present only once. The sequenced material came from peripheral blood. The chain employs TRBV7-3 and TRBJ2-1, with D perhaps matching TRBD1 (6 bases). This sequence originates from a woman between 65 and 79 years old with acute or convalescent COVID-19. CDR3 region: CASSYYRVRDEQFF. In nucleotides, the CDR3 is TGTGCCAGCAGCTATTACAGGGTTAGGGATGAGCAGTTCTTC.